This T cell receptor (beta chain) is drawn from a study of T cells in Graves' hyperthyroidism and ophthalmopathy (dated by TCRdb to the late 2010s). Study-level background: Peripheral blood samples were taken at the time of initial diagnosis, prior to any treatment. TCR V-J signatures able to tell the groups apart were searched for in a discovery cohort of some 97 patients, of whom under 45 had Graves' ophthalmopathy and around 56 had stable Graves' hyperthyroidism. An independent validation cohort of fewer than 20 hyperthyroidism patients and some 15 patients who later progressed to ophthalmopathy tested prospective prediction of ophthalmopathy. The roughly 100 discovery patients were randomly divided into training and test sets at a 7:3 ratio. The study also compared thyroid tissue and blood T-cell repertoires from more than five Graves' hyperthyroidism patients. After sampling, hyperthyroidism patients received methimazole starting at 30 mg daily, and ophthalmopathy patients received high-dose intravenous methylprednisolone. According to the paper, TCR Vbeta CDR3 sequencing was carried out on 135 peripheral blood samples, which came from around 43 ophthalmopathy, approximately 72 hyperthyroidism and roughly 17 progressor patients. What the study reported, not specific to this receptor: Sample size was not statistically predetermined, and investigators were not blinded to group allocation. Most expanded thyroid clonotypes (frequency above 0.001) were also detected in blood, suggesting blood repertoires may reflect thyroid immune responses. In validation, progression to ophthalmopathy was predicted by the model with 70.59% sensitivity and about 72% specificity, a median of roughly 6.4 months before onset. A 13 V-J signature model separated ophthalmopathy from stable hyperthyroidism, with approximately 87% sensitivity and 81.08% specificity in cross-validation and 80%/75% in testing.

Ophthalmopathy patients had moderately to severely active disease, with a Clinical Activity Score of 3 or more, a NOSPECS grade of 4 or more, and a disease duration of less than 3 months. Patients with uncontrolled infections, other autoimmune diseases, pregnancy or lactation were excluded. Diagnoses relied on clinical symptoms, serum thyroxine and TRAb, thyroid ultrasound and orbital computed tomography. Ficoll-Paque density gradient centrifugation was used to isolate PBMCs from under 11 ml of fresh peripheral blood. Total RNA was extracted using Trizol reagent, and RNA quality was assessed on an Agilent 2100 Bioanalyzer. The TCR beta CDR3 regions were amplified from the RNA transcripts. The first round of RT-PCR for the TCR CDR3 was performed with the HTBI primer set and the Qiagen OneStep RT-PCR kit. The libraries were constructed in a second round of multiplex PCR and then size-selected and purified. Libraries were sequenced paired-end with 100 bp reads on an Illumina HiSeq2000. Processing in the source paper ran as follows. Raw data were processed with SOAPnuke, discarding reads with adapters, uncalled bases, mean Phred below 15, or no exact constant-primer or identifier match. High-quality paired reads were merged with COPE v1.2.5, and unique nucleotide sequences were defined as clonotypes. MiTCR v1.1 was used to align the clonotypes against IMGT TRBV, TRBD and TRBJ reference segments. The analysis was restricted to V-J combinations with a frequency above 0.0001, which together covered 99.2% of the repertoires. The TCS score was defined as the ratio of F50 (clonal expansion) to E x V (chaos), calculated using BLOSUM62-based TCRdist between CDR3 peptides within each V-J. Welch's t-statistics and random forest reduced 500 to 650 V-J features to 13, which were used in a naive Bayes classifier (R e1071). In-frame beta chains were kept once TCRdb had trimmed the public reads at Q25 with fastp and called clones with MiXCR. Under each unique CDR3 protein, matching rows form one entry showing the most common genes and DNA. V and J calls and clone size were set by TCRdb, not the authors. In this sample the table shows about 600,000 distinct CDR3 sequences, about a sixth of which occur a single time. 3% to 4% of the sample goes to the ten largest clones.

V lost 2 bases and J lost 1 base, and the count of bases not matched to a germline gene is 7. CDR1 and CDR2 are read off the germline V gene (reference sequence) as DFQATT and SNEGSKA. There are 16 amino acids in the CDR3, from cysteine to phenylalanine inclusive. The DNA shown is the 48-base CDR3, in frame from base 1. On this clonotype itself: Its cognate antigen has yet to be identified. No per-base quality is available; no much larger clone lies one base away.

The TCR originated in a woman between 35 and 50 years old with Graves' ophthalmopathy. The chain uses TRBV20-1 and TRBJ2-7; the central 11 bases match TRBD2. Source material: blood. CDR3 region: CSARLAGGGGSYEQYF. The DNA reads TGCAGTGCTAGACTAGCGGGAGGTGGGGGTTCCTACGAGCAGTACTTC.